This entry lists 18 T cell receptor beta chains sequenced from one sample in a study of blood T cell repertoires in COVID-19. Using immunoSEQ multiplex PCR, the repertoire was profiled, and TCRdb retains in-frame clones only, with some absent. The sample lists about 170,000 clones, approximately 79% occurring once. Sequenced material: peripheral blood. The receptors stem from a woman older than 75 with acute or convalescent COVID-19.

CDR3 DNA sequence: TGTGCCACCAGTGACACGGGGTTCACAGATACGCAGTATTTT. The encoded protein is CATSDTGFTDTQYF. The rearrangement links TRBV24-1 to TRBJ2-3, with a weak D call TRBD2 (5 bases). Trimming removed 4 bases at V and 2 bases at J, with 9 bases between. The CDR3 sequence is 14 residues long. Per the germline V gene, CDR1 is KGHDR and CDR2 is SFDVKD.

This chain connects TRBV28 to TRBJ1-4, with TRBD1 matching over 8 bases. The V gene's germline CDR1 is MDHEN and CDR2 SYDVKM. The CDR3 runs to 15 residues. Trimming at V came to 5 bases and at J to 4 bases, leaving 6 bases not matched to a gene. This CDR3 is CASSPQTGDNEKLFF. CDR3 coding DNA: TGTGCCAGCAGTCCACAGACAGGGGATAATGAAAAACTGTTTTTT.

The chain has TRBV7-8 and TRBJ2-1, with a tentative D call TRBD1 (6 bases). This CDR3 region has 15 residues. Germline V gene data show CDR1 as SGHVS and CDR2 as FQNEAQ. The V end was cut by 2 bases, the J end by 3 bases, with 11 bases between. The CDR3 DNA reads TGTGCCAGCAGCTTACGATCGGACAGCTACAATGAGCAGTTCTTC. Translating it yields CASSLRSDSYNEQFF. Together with reference TRBV7-8 and TRBJ2-1, the CDR3 gives the full variable domain: GAGVSQSPRYKVAKRGQDVALRCDPISGHVSLFWYQQALGQGPEFLTYFQNEAQLDKSGLPSDRFFAERPEGSVSTLKIQRTQQEDSAVYLCASSLRSDSYNEQFFGPGTRLTVL.

The V gene is TRBV3-1 (or the pseudogene TRBV3-2), the J gene TRBJ1-2; TRBD1 matches at 7 bases. The CDR3 contains 13 residues. Germline CDR1 is LGHDT and CDR2 is YNNKEL (reference sequence). V trimming: 4 bases; J trimming: 4 bases; junction bases outside the gene matches: 3. The CDR3 DNA sequence: TGTGCCAGCAGCCCTCGGACAGGCTATGGCTACACCTTC. This gives the protein CASSPRTGYGYTF.

The V gene is TRBV6-1, the J gene TRBJ1-4; no firm D call. CDR1 MNHNS and CDR2 SASEGT come from the germline V gene. V was trimmed by 3 bases and J by 17 bases, leaving 13 bases between them. The CDR3 has 11 residues. The CDR3 loop reads CASSETGWVFF. The CDR3 DNA follows: TGTGCCAGCAGTGAGACGGGGTGGGTTTTTTTT.

The chain carries TRBV29-1 and TRBJ1-1; maybe TRBD1 (6 bases). The germline gives CDR1 SQVTM, CDR2 ANQGSEA. Trimming took off 7 bases at V and 4 bases at J, with 13 bases between the two ends. The CDR3 has 12 residues. The CDR3 spells CSALQGVTEAFF. DNA for the CDR3: TGCAGCGCGCTACAGGGTGTCACTGAAGCTTTCTTT.

The chain links TRBV6-5 to TRBJ2-2, with 7 nucleotides matching TRBD2. V gave up 2 bases and J gave up 7 bases; unmatched junction bases: 1. Germline loops: CDR1 MNHEY, CDR2 SVGAGI. CDR3 length: 13 residues. The CDR3, as DNA: TGTGCCAGCAGTTACGGGGGGGACGGGGAGCTGTTTTTT. Protein sequence: CASSYGGDGELFF.

The V and J genes are TRBV14 and TRBJ1-2; 7 bases line up with TRBD1. There are 18 residues in the CDR3. The germline gives CDR1 SGHDN, CDR2 FVKESK. The J segment lost 4 bases and the V segment lost 1 base, leaving 15 bases of the junction unmatched. The CDR3 loop is CASSQGYFPRQGIYGYTF. In nucleotides, the CDR3 is TGTGCCAGCAGCCAAGGGTACTTTCCGAGACAGGGAATCTATGGCTACACCTTC. The variable domain in full, with the rest retrieved from reference TRBV14 and TRBJ1-2, is EAGVTQFPSHSVIEKGQTVTLRCDPISGHDNLYWYRRVMGKEIKFLLHFVKESKQDESGMPNNRFLAERTGGTYSTLKVQPAELEDSGVYFCASSQGYFPRQGIYGYTFGSGTRLTVV.

This chain joins TRBV28 and TRBJ2-2, with 11 bases fitting TRBD2. From germline, CDR1 is MDHEN and CDR2 SYDVKM. J was trimmed by 1 base and V by 5 bases; bases with no gene match: 0. The length of the CDR3 is 15 residues. The chain's CDR3 is CASSLAGGNTGELFF. CDR3 bases: TGTGCCAGCAGTCTAGCGGGAGGGAACACCGGGGAGCTGTTTTTT.

This chain links TRBV5-1 with TRBJ2-3, with D perhaps matching TRBD2 (5 bases). The CDR3 has 12 residues. The germline V gene has CDR1 SGHRS and CDR2 YFSETQ. Trimming removed 5 bases from V and 6 bases from J, with 10 bases in between. CDR3 nucleotides: TGCGCCAGCAGTCAACTAGTGGATACGCAGTATTTT. Translating gives CASSQLVDTQYF.

This chain links TRBV6-2 or TRBV6-3 with TRBJ2-7; perhaps TRBD1 as D (6 bases). The length of the CDR3 is 15 residues. CDR1 and CDR2 (germline): MNHEY, SVGEGT. Trimming removed 0 bases from V and 4 bases from J, with 13 bases in between. Here the CDR3 DNA reads TGTGCCAGCAGTTACTCGAGGGGACAACGATACGAGCAGTACTTC. This codes for CASSYSRGQRYEQYF.

CDR3 residues: CASSQDKAGGYTF. CDR3 DNA sequence: TGTGCCAGCAGCCAAGACAAGGCGGGGGGCTACACCTTC. V and J are TRBV3-1 (or the pseudogene TRBV3-2) and TRBJ1-2; D not resolved. Trimming removed 0 bases at V and 8 bases at J, with 10 bases between. Germline values: CDR1 LGHDT, CDR2 YNNKEL (reference sequence). CDR3 length: 13 residues.

This clone was counted between two and nine times. The rearrangement links TRBV5-1 to TRBJ2-3; 8 nucleotides match TRBD1. The CDR3 extends over 15 amino acids. Germline CDR1 reads SGHRS; CDR2 reads YFSETQ. V trimming: 4 bases; J trimming: 1 base; junction bases outside the gene matches: 5. The CDR3 DNA is TGCGCCAGCAGCGCCCGGACAGGGCGCACAGATACGCAGTATTTT. Its translation is CASSARTGRTDTQYF.

The CDR3 is CASSVGQYYGYTF. The CDR3 coding sequence is TGTGCCAGCAGCGTTGGACAGTACTATGGCTACACCTTC. The rearrangement uses TRBV7-9 and TRBJ1-2; weak D call: TRBD1 (6 bases). In germline, CDR1 is SEHNR, CDR2 FQNEAQ (reference sequence). V was trimmed by 5 bases and J by 3 bases, leaving 10 bases between them. CDR3 size: 13 residues.

This chain joins TRBV15 and TRBJ2-3; 9 bases agree with TRBD1. Germline V gives CDR1 LNHNV, CDR2 YYDKDF (reference sequence). Trimming removed 5 bases from V and 2 bases from J; junction bases left unmatched: 14. The CDR3 extends over 18 amino acids. This CDR3 reads CATSAPGQGGSATDTQYF. CDR3 coding DNA: TGTGCCACCAGCGCACCGGGACAGGGCGGTAGTGCCACAGATACGCAGTATTTT.

The chain employs TRBV10-3 and TRBJ2-1; no firm D call. This CDR3 contains 14 residues. V was shortened by 0 bases and J by 2 bases, with 5 bases between the two germline ends. CDR1 and CDR2 (germline): ENHRY, SYGVKD. The CDR3 spells CAISESLAYNEQFF. The CDR3 DNA is TGTGCCATCAGTGAGTCGCTAGCCTACAATGAGCAGTTCTTC.

The chain joins TRBV6-2 or TRBV6-3 to TRBJ1-1; no reliable D call. There are 14 residues in the CDR3. Germline V gene lookup returns CDR1 MNHEY and CDR2 SVGEGT. Trimming stripped 5 bases from V and 1 base from J, with 11 bases between. This CDR3 reads CASSLLGENTEAFF. The CDR3 DNA is TGTGCCAGCAGTCTCTTGGGAGAGAACACTGAAGCTTTCTTT.

The rearrangement links TRBV11-2 to TRBJ2-7, with D unclear. The V gene lost 4 bases and the J gene lost 1 base, with 11 bases spanning the gap. The CDR3 loop spans 14 amino acids. In germline, CDR1 is SGHAT, CDR2 FQNNGV. The CDR3 coding sequence is TGTGCCAGCAGCTCCGTCTCCGGGTCCTACGAGCAGTACTTC. Its protein is CASSSVSGSYEQYF.